The clone carrying this T cell receptor (beta chain) appeared a single time. The length of the CDR3 is 19 residues. Germline CDR1 reads LGHNA; CDR2 reads YNFKEQ. Trimming took off 0 bases at V and 0 bases at J, with 18 bases between the two ends. The data originate from a study of blood T cell repertoires in COVID-19. This table comes from immunoSEQ multiplex PCR, and its TCRdb copy is limited to in-frame clones, with some not included. Altogether approximately 260,000 clones are present, 88% being singletons, with the ten largest covering about 1.2%. This receptor was obtained from a woman aged 35 to 49 with acute COVID-19. Specimen: PBMCs or T cells enriched from blood (not recorded which). V usage is TRBV4-2 and J usage is TRBJ1-5, with D maybe TRBD1 (6 bases). The CDR3, as DNA: TGTGCCAGCAGCCAAGATCTGGAGGCGGGGGCCGATAGCAATCAGCCCCAGCATTTT. This translates into CASSQDLEAGADSNQPQHF.